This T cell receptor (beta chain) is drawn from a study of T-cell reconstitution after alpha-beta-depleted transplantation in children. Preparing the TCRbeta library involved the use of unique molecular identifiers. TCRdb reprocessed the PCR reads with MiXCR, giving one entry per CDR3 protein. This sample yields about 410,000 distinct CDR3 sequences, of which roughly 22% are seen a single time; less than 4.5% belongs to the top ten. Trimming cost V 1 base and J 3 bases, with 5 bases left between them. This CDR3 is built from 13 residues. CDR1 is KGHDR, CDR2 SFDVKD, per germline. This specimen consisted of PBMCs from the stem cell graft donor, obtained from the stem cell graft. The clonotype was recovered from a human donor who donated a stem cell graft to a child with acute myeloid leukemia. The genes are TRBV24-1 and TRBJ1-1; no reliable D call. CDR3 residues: CATSDFGDTEAFF. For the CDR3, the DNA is TGTGCCACCAGTGATTTTGGGGACACTGAAGCTTTCTTT.